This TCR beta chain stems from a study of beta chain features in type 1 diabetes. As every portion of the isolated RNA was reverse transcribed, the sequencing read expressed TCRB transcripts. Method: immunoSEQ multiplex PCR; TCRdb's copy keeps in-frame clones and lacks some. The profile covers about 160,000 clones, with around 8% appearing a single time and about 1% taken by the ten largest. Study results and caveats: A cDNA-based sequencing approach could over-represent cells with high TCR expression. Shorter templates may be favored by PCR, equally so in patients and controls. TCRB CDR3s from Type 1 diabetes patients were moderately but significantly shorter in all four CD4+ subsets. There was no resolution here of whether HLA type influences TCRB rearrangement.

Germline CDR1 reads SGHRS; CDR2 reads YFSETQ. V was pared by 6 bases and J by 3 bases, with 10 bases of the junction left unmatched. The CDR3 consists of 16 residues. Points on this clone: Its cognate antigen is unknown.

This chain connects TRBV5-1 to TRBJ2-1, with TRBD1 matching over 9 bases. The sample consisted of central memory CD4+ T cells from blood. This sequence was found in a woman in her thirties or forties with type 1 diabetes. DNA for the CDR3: TGCGCCAGCACCCCCGGTCCGGGACAGGGCTACAATGAGCAGTTCTTC. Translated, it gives CASTPGPGQGYNEQFF. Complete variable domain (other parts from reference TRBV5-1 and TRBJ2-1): KAGVTQTPRYLIKTRGQQVTLSCSPISGHRSVSWYQQTPGQGLQFLFEYFSETQRNKGNFPGRFSGRQFSNSRSEMNVSTLELGDSALYLCASTPGPGQGYNEQFFGPGTRLTVL.